The following is a TCR beta chain sequence with its context. Repertoires were generated with immunoSEQ multiplex PCR, while TCRdb's copy carries only in-frame clones and drops some. The sample comprises around 80,000 clones, roughly 80% of which are singletons, and roughly a quarter rests with the top ten. The data are from a study of blood T cell repertoires in COVID-19. CDR1 is MNHEY and CDR2 is SMNVEV in the germline V gene (reference sequence). CDR3 size: 15 residues. Trimming removed 2 bases from V and 2 bases from J, with 13 bases in between. The receptor was derived from a human donor in a cohort sampled during active COVID-19. This chain connects TRBV27 to TRBJ2-7; no firm D call. Sequencing input: peripheral blood. CDR3 in amino acids: CASSLRWAGTYEQYF. CDR3 in DNA: TGTGCCAGCAGTTTAAGGTGGGCCGGAACCTACGAGCAGTACTTC.